Listed here are 11 T cell receptor beta chains from one sample, sequenced in a study of early T cells in non-severe SARS-CoV-2 infection. MiXCR was run by TCRdb on the 5' RACE reads, yielding one entry per CDR3 protein. Of tens of thousands of distinct CDR3 sequences detected, approximately 12% appear once; the ten largest clones hold around 4.5%. Sequencing used whole blood. Receptors were obtained from an adult who was a healthcare worker with PCR-confirmed SARS-CoV-2 infection or an uninfected control (not recorded which).

This clonotype has at least ten counts. The J gene is TRBJ2-7, the V gene TRBV10-3, with D possibly TRBD1 on 5 matching bases. Germline V CDR1 and CDR2: ENHRY, SYGVKD. Trimming removed 10 bases at V and 5 bases at J, with 18 bases between. The CDR3 totals 13 residues. The CDR3 DNA reads TGTGCCACCCTCCTTGACAGTAAAAACGAGCAGTACTTC. This gives the protein CATLLDSKNEQYF.

The chain uses TRBV11-3 and TRBJ2-3; D perhaps matches TRBD2 (6 bases). Germline V lookup: CDR1 SGHNT, CDR2 YENEEA. Trimming took 10 bases from V and 0 from J, leaving 14 bases between them. CDR3 length: 14 amino acids. CDR3 bases: TGTGCCATCAGGCGGGGAGCTAGCACAGATACGCAGTATTTT. It translates to CAIRRGASTDTQYF.

Regarding this clonotype: A much larger clone lies one base from this, so it may be a read error. This chain joins TRBV12-3 or TRBV12-4 and TRBJ2-3; 9 positions agree with TRBD1. This CDR3 comprises 16 residues. DNA of the CDR3: TGTGCCGGCAGTTCAGAACAGGGGGCGGGCACAGATACGCAGTATTTT. As protein: CAGSSEQGAGTDTQYF.

This clonotype was counted a few times. CDR3 region: CASSSPAGTFNYGYTF. The CDR3 DNA reads TGCGCCAGCAGCTCCCCGGCTGGGACTTTTAACTATGGCTACACCTTC. V is TRBV5-1 and J is TRBJ1-2, with D possibly TRBD1 on 5 matching bases. Trimming left V 3 bases short and J 1 base short, with 16 bases between. CDR1 is SGHRS, CDR2 YFSETQ, per germline. The CDR3 contains 16 residues.

This clonotype appeared many times. The J gene is TRBJ1-2, the V gene TRBV29-1, with 7 bases that match TRBD1. V was clipped by 7 bases and J by 0 bases; unmatched bases: 8. This CDR3 has 14 amino acids. Looked up from germline, CDR1 is SQVTM and CDR2 is ANQGSEA. CDR3: CSAQRDSSNYGYTF. The DNA for the CDR3 is TGCAGCGCTCAAAGGGACAGTTCTAACTATGGCTACACCTTC.

This clonotype was detected ten times or more. The chain joins TRBV10-1 to TRBJ1-1; TRBD1 matches 8 bases. The CDR3 contains 14 residues. V gave up 5 bases and J gave up 4 bases; unmatched junction bases: 6. Germline-derived CDR1 and CDR2 are WNHNN and SYGVQD (reference sequence). The CDR3 reads CASSMSQGATEAFF. The CDR3, as DNA: TGCGCCAGCAGTATGTCCCAGGGGGCCACTGAAGCTTTCTTT.

This clonotype was counted ten times or more. V usage is TRBV7-9 and J usage is TRBJ2-7, with 8 positions matching TRBD1. Trimming removed 1 base from V and 5 bases from J; junction bases left unmatched: 4. This CDR3 comprises 14 residues. Germline V gives CDR1 SEHNR, CDR2 FQNEAQ (reference sequence). In nucleotides, the CDR3 is TGTGCCAGCAGCTTAGGGACAGGGAAAGACGAGCAGTACTTC. It specifies CASSLGTGKDEQYF.

This clonotype was recorded many times. This sequence joins TRBV19 and TRBJ1-5; the match to TRBD1 covers 7 bases. Looked up from germline, CDR1 is LNHDA and CDR2 is SQIVND (reference sequence). After removal of 8 bases from V and 9 bases from J, the junction contained 7 bases not matched to a gene. The CDR3 length is 12 residues. CDR3 coding DNA: TGTGCCAGTTCGACAGGGCTCGGGCCCCAGCATTTT. It is translated as CASSTGLGPQHF. Based on the CDR3 plus reference TRBV19 and TRBJ1-5, the full variable domain is DGGITQSPKYLFRKEGQNVTLSCEQNLNHDAMYWYRQDPGQGLRLIYYSQIVNDFQKGDIAEGYSVSREKKESFPLTVTSAQKNPTAFYLCASSTGLGPQHFGDGTRLSIL.

This clonotype was picked up many times. This rearrangement joins TRBV29-1 to TRBJ2-2, with D maybe TRBD1 (6 bases). CDR1 is SQVTM, CDR2 ANQGSEA, per germline. The CDR3 covers 15 residues. V was cut by 6 bases and J by 1 base, with 15 bases left in between. The CDR3 bases are TGCAGCGTACTACCGGGGACACTGAACACCGGGGAGCTGTTTTTT. Amino acids: CSVLPGTLNTGELFF.

The chain has TRBV7-9 and TRBJ2-7; tentative D call: TRBD1 (5 bases). Germline CDR1 is SEHNR and CDR2 is FQNEAQ (reference sequence). The V end lost 5 bases, the J end lost 5 bases, and 16 bases lay between the germline ends. The CDR3 sequence is 14 residues long. CDR3 DNA: TGTGCCAGCAGCCCAACCAGGGATTCCAACGAGCAGTACTTC. Its protein is CASSPTRDSNEQYF.

In this sample, this clonotype turned up many times. V usage is TRBV5-1 and J usage is TRBJ2-1, with D possibly TRBD1 on 5 matching bases. The CDR3 runs 13 residues. Trimming shortened V by 0 bases and J by 4 bases, and 5 bases separated the two germline ends. Germline V gene sequence: CDR1 SGHRS, CDR2 YFSETQ. CDR3 protein: CASSLGQYNEQFF. DNA of the CDR3: TGCGCCAGCAGCTTGGGACAGTACAATGAGCAGTTCTTC.